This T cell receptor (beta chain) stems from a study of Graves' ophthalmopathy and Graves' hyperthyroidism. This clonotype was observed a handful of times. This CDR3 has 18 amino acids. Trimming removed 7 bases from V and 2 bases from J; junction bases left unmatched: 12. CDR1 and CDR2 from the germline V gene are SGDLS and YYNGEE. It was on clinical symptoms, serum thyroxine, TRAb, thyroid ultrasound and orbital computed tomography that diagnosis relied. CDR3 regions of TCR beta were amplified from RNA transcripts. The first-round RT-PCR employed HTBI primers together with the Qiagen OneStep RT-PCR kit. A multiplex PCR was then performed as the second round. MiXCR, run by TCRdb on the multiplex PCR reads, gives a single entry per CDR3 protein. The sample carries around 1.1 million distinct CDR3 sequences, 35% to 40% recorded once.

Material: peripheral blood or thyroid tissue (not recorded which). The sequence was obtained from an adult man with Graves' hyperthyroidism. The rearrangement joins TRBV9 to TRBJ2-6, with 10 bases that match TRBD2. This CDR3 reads CASSQLLAGTAGANVLTF. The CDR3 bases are TGTGCCAGCTCACAACTACTAGCGGGAACGGCTGGGGCCAACGTCCTGACTTTC. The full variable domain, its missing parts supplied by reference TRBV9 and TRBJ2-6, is DSGVTQTPKHLITATGQRVTLRCSPRSGDLSVYWYQQSLDQGLQFLIQYYNGEERAKGNILERFSAQQFPDLHSELNLSSLELGDSALYFCASSQLLAGTAGANVLTFGAGSRLTVL.